This entry lists 27 T cell receptor beta chains sequenced from one sample in a study of blood T cell repertoires in COVID-19. Assay: immunoSEQ multiplex PCR; the TCRdb copy retains only in-frame clones and omits some. The sample has fewer than 75,000 clones, roughly 86% seen once. Sequences were obtained from peripheral blood. These receptors came from a man over 45 with active COVID-19.

The chain uses TRBV12-3 or TRBV12-4 and TRBJ2-2; 7 bases match TRBD2. The CDR3 totals 13 residues. J gave up 7 bases and V 8 bases, and 7 bases lay outside the gene matches. CDR3 bases: TGTGCCAGCTCGAGTAGGGAGGGCGGGGAGCTGTTTTTT. Protein product: CASSSREGGELFF.

This clone was counted only a few times. V is TRBV19 and J is TRBJ1-4; 8 positions agree with TRBD1. J gave up 6 bases and V 5 bases, and 5 bases lay outside the gene matches. Germline V CDR1 and CDR2: LNHDA, SQIVND (reference sequence). CDR3 length equals 14 residues. The CDR3 nucleotides are TGTGCCAGTAGTTTGGGACAGGCGTATGAAAAACTGTTTTTT. Its protein is CASSLGQAYEKLFF.

V gene TRBV29-1 combines with J gene TRBJ2-1; 10 bases agree with TRBD2. V gave up 6 bases and J gave up 7 bases; unmatched junction bases: 9. CDR1 SQVTM and CDR2 ANQGSEA come from the germline V gene. This CDR3 comprises 14 residues. CDR3 protein: CSVNRASGRNEQFF. The CDR3 region has the DNA TGCAGCGTCAACAGGGCTAGCGGGAGAAATGAGCAGTTCTTC.

The V gene is TRBV19, the J gene TRBJ2-7; 8 bases line up with TRBD1. CDR1 is LNHDA, CDR2 SQIVND, per germline (reference sequence). This CDR3 region has 14 residues. V dropped 5 bases and J dropped 2; count of bases not matched to a gene: 5. In nucleotides, the CDR3 is TGTGCCAGTAGTGAAGACAGGGGAACCTACGAGCAGTACTTC. Translation: CASSEDRGTYEQYF.

The V gene is TRBV19, the J gene TRBJ2-2; D possibly corresponds to TRBD2 (5 bases). Trimming removed 2 bases at V and 4 bases at J, with 8 bases between. The V gene's germline CDR1 is LNHDA and CDR2 SQIVND (reference sequence). This CDR3 has 14 residues. This CDR3 reads CASSISGITGELFF. CDR3 nucleotides: TGTGCCAGTAGTATATCCGGGATCACCGGGGAGCTGTTTTTT.

The V call is TRBV7-9, the J call TRBJ2-1; D possibly corresponds to TRBD2 (6 bases). Trimming removed 2 bases from V and 4 bases from J, with 15 bases in between. The CDR3 is made up of 16 amino acids. CDR1 is SEHNR and CDR2 is FQNEAQ in the germline V gene (reference sequence). The CDR3 DNA reads TGTGCCAGCAGCTTAAGTTTGGGGGGAAAGTACAATGAGCAGTTCTTC. The encoded protein is CASSLSLGGKYNEQFF.

V gene TRBV14 combines with J gene TRBJ2-7; 7 bases fit TRBD1. The CDR3 totals 14 residues. With 5 bases clipped from V and 2 bases from J, the junction kept 6 bases outside the gene matches. Germline lookup yields CDR1 SGHDN and CDR2 FVKESK. CDR3 bases: TGTGCCAGCAGCGATTATGGGACAGCCTACGAGCAGTACTTC. This sequence encodes CASSDYGTAYEQYF. The full variable domain, completed using reference TRBV14 and TRBJ2-7, is EAGVTQFPSHSVIEKGQTVTLRCDPISGHDNLYWYRRVMGKEIKFLLHFVKESKQDESGMPNNRFLAERTGGTYSTLKVQPAELEDSGVYFCASSDYGTAYEQYFGPGTRLTVT.

The V call is TRBV5-1, the J call TRBJ2-6, with unresolved D. CDR1 is SGHRS and CDR2 is YFSETQ in the germline V gene. The CDR3 has 14 amino acids. V lost 7 bases to trimming and J lost 1 base, with 9 bases between them. The DNA for the CDR3 is TGCGCCAGCCGAGATAGTTCTGGGGCCAACGTCCTGACTTTC. It translates to CASRDSSGANVLTF.

V usage is TRBV9 and J usage is TRBJ2-3; a possible D gene is TRBD2 (5 bases). In germline, CDR1 is SGDLS, CDR2 YYNGEE. The length of the CDR3 is 13 residues. Trimming took off 4 bases at V and 4 bases at J, with 10 bases between the two ends. For the CDR3, the DNA is TGTGCCAGCAGCCGTGCGGGCGCAGATACGCAGTATTTT. Residues: CASSRAGADTQYF.

The chain uses TRBV6-2 or TRBV6-3 and TRBJ1-5, with 8 bases identical to TRBD1. Germline assignment: CDR1 MNHEY and CDR2 SVGEGT. This CDR3 comprises 14 residues. With 5 bases clipped from V and 1 base from J, the junction kept 1 base outside the gene matches. The CDR3: CASSGQGSNQPQHF. CDR3 DNA: TGTGCCAGCAGTGGACAGGGAAGCAATCAGCCCCAGCATTTT.

V and J are TRBV7-7 and TRBJ2-5; the D is unclear. Germline-derived CDR1 and CDR2 are SSHAT and FNYEAQ (reference sequence). V was cut by 4 bases and J by 2 bases, with 8 bases left in between. This CDR3 comprises 13 residues. The CDR3 bases are TGTGCCAGCAGCTACAGATATCAAGAGACCCAGTACTTC. Its translation: CASSYRYQETQYF.

This chain connects TRBV19 to TRBJ2-7; TRBD1 agrees at 9 bases. The CDR3 covers 17 residues. Germline lookup yields CDR1 LNHDA and CDR2 SQIVND (reference sequence). The junction had 13 bases not matched to a gene; V was cut back by 5 bases and J by 2 bases. DNA for the CDR3: TGTGCCAGTAGTCACCCCGGCGGGGACAGGGCCACCTACGAGCAGTACTTC. As protein: CASSHPGGDRATYEQYF.

This rearrangement joins TRBV7-9 to TRBJ2-1; D is possibly TRBD2 (6 bases). Trimming took 6 bases from V and 9 from J, leaving 21 bases between them. Germline V gene lookup returns CDR1 SEHNR and CDR2 FQNEAQ (reference sequence). The CDR3 has 15 residues. The CDR3 is CASRAGTGTSAEQFF. In nucleotides, the CDR3 is TGTGCCAGCAGGGCCGGGACTGGGACGTCGGCTGAGCAGTTCTTC.

The chain combines TRBV6-2 or TRBV6-3 with TRBJ2-6, with 7 bases identical to TRBD1. The V gene's germline CDR1 is MNHEY and CDR2 SVGEGT. The trim removed 5 bases at V and 0 bases at J, leaving 7 bases unmatched. The CDR3 loop spans 17 amino acids. The CDR3 here is CASSTTGALSGANVLTF. As DNA, the CDR3 is TGTGCCAGCAGTACCACAGGGGCCCTCTCTGGGGCCAACGTCCTGACTTTC.

This chain joins TRBV5-4 and TRBJ1-2, with a tentative D call TRBD1 (5 bases). This CDR3 contains 15 residues. Germline CDR1 reads SGHNT; CDR2 reads YYREEE (reference sequence). V lost 4 bases and J lost 10, with 23 bases in between. The CDR3 coding sequence is TGTGCCAGCAGCCCGGACCTGACAGAAATCCACGACTACACCTTC. Amino acids: CASSPDLTEIHDYTF. Supplemented by reference TRBV5-4 and TRBJ1-2, the full variable domain reads ETGVTQSPTHLIKTRGQQVTLRCSSQSGHNTVSWYQQALGQGPQFIFQYYREEENGRGNFPPRFSGLQFPNYSSELNVNALELDDSALYLCASSPDLTEIHDYTFGSGTRLTVV.

This clone has only a few counts. This sequence joins TRBV6-5 and TRBJ2-1; D remains ambiguous. Germline CDR1 MNHEY, CDR2 SVGAGI. The V gene lost 8 bases and the J gene lost 0 bases, with 14 bases spanning the gap. The CDR3 loop spans 15 amino acids. The CDR3 DNA follows: TGTGCCAGCCAGGTAGTTTCGAGCTCCTACAATGAGCAGTTCTTC. This codes for CASQVVSSSYNEQFF.

V gene TRBV4-1 combines with J gene TRBJ1-1; no definite D call. This CDR3 contains 14 residues. Trimming cost V 0 bases and J 13 bases, with 18 bases left between them. CDR1 and CDR2 from the germline V gene are MGHRA and YSYEKL. CDR3 residues: CASSQENRVNLVFF. In DNA, the CDR3 is TGCGCCAGCAGCCAAGAAAATAGAGTCAATCTCGTTTTCTTT.

The rearrangement joins TRBV6-5 to TRBJ2-5, with D perhaps matching TRBD1 (5 bases). V lost 8 bases to trimming and J lost 3 bases, with 13 bases between them. Germline-derived CDR1 and CDR2 are MNHEY and SVGAGI. This CDR3 spans 13 amino acids. CDR3 bases: TGTGCCAGCTCACCAGGCAGGGAAGAGACCCAGTACTTC. Translating it yields CASSPGREETQYF.

The rearrangement joins TRBV3-1 (or the pseudogene TRBV3-2) to TRBJ2-1, with 11 bases fitting TRBD2. Germline CDR1 LGHDT, CDR2 YNNKEL (reference sequence). Germline trimming cut 2 bases from V and 4 bases from J; bases unmatched to any gene: 4. The CDR3 consists of 16 residues. CDR3 DNA sequence: TGTGCCAGCAGCCAACAGGGACTAGCGGTTTACAATGAGCAGTTCTTC. It is translated as CASSQQGLAVYNEQFF.

The chain links TRBV6-2 or TRBV6-3 to TRBJ2-1, with 8 bases matching TRBD2. The germline V gene has CDR1 MNHEY and CDR2 SVGEGT. V shed 6 bases, J shed 4 bases, and the junction held 8 bases outside the gene matches. The CDR3 is 15 amino acids. Here the CDR3 reads CASSPDRGGYNEQFF. The CDR3 DNA reads TGTGCCAGCAGCCCCGATCGGGGGGGATACAATGAGCAGTTCTTC.

The J gene is TRBJ2-1, the V gene TRBV2; 9 bases agree with TRBD2. The germline V gene encodes CDR1 SNHLY and CDR2 FYNNEI. The CDR3 is made up of 16 amino acids. The V and J ends lost 4 bases and 6 bases, in that order; junction bases with no gene match: 10. The CDR3 DNA reads as TGTGCCAGCAGTGGAAATAGCGGGAGAGGGATCAATGAGCAGTTCTTC. Amino acid sequence: CASSGNSGRGINEQFF.

This chain links TRBV7-3 with TRBJ2-3; 8 nucleotides match TRBD1. V gave up 2 bases and J gave up 5 bases; unmatched junction bases: 9. CDR3 size: 16 residues. Looked up from germline, CDR1 is SGHTA and CDR2 is FQGTGA. The CDR3 DNA reads TGTGCCAGCAGCTTAGGTTTGGCAGGGGGCGAAGATACGCAGTATTTT. Translation: CASSLGLAGGEDTQYF. Full variable domain (rest looked up from reference TRBV7-3 and TRBJ2-3): GAGVSQTPSNKVTEKGKYVELRCDPISGHTALYWYRQSLGQGPEFLIYFQGTGAADDSGLPNDRFFAVRPEGSVSTLKIQRTERGDSAVYLCASSLGLAGGEDTQYFGPGTRLTVL.

In DNA form, the CDR3 reads TGTGCCAGCAGCGTTTCGGAGTCTGGGGCCAACGTCCTGACTTTC. Protein product: CASSVSESGANVLTF. The rearrangement uses TRBV7-9 and TRBJ2-6; D gene unclear. The CDR3 is 15 residues long. Germline-derived CDR1 and CDR2 are SEHNR and FQNEAQ (reference sequence). Trimming took off 5 bases at V and 1 base at J, with 9 bases between the two ends.

The chain is built from TRBV7-9 and TRBJ1-1; 7 bases are a match to TRBD1. CDR1 is SEHNR, CDR2 FQNEAQ, per germline (reference sequence). With 5 bases clipped from V and 1 base from J, the junction kept 7 bases outside the gene matches. The CDR3 totals 15 residues. The CDR3: CASSRMDRRNTEAFF. The CDR3 DNA reads as TGTGCCAGCAGCAGGATGGACAGGCGGAACACTGAAGCTTTCTTT.

This clone was detected a few times. The chain has TRBV12-3 or TRBV12-4 and TRBJ2-1; D is unresolved. Trimming pared 3 bases from V and 6 bases from J, leaving 9 bases between. The CDR3 sequence is 13 residues long. DNA of the CDR3: TGTGCCAGCAGTTTCCCTGACATCAATGAGCAGTTCTTC. The encoded protein is CASSFPDINEQFF.

The V gene is TRBV3-1 (or the pseudogene TRBV3-2), the J gene TRBJ2-1; 7 bases are shared with TRBD2. CDR1 is LGHDT, CDR2 YNNKEL, per germline (reference sequence). With 4 bases clipped from V and 10 bases from J, the junction kept 1 base outside the gene matches. The length of the CDR3 is 11 residues. DNA for the CDR3: TGTGCCAGCAGCCTTAGCGGGGAGCAGTTCTTC. It encodes CASSLSGEQFF.

The gene calls are TRBV19 and TRBJ2-5; D uncertain. The germline V gene encodes CDR1 LNHDA and CDR2 SQIVND (reference sequence). The CDR3 has 15 amino acids. V lost 0 bases and J 4 bases, leaving 12 bases between the germline ends. The CDR3 sequence is CASSIDSWQRETQYF. As DNA, the CDR3 is TGTGCCAGTAGTATAGATTCATGGCAAAGAGAGACCCAGTACTTC.